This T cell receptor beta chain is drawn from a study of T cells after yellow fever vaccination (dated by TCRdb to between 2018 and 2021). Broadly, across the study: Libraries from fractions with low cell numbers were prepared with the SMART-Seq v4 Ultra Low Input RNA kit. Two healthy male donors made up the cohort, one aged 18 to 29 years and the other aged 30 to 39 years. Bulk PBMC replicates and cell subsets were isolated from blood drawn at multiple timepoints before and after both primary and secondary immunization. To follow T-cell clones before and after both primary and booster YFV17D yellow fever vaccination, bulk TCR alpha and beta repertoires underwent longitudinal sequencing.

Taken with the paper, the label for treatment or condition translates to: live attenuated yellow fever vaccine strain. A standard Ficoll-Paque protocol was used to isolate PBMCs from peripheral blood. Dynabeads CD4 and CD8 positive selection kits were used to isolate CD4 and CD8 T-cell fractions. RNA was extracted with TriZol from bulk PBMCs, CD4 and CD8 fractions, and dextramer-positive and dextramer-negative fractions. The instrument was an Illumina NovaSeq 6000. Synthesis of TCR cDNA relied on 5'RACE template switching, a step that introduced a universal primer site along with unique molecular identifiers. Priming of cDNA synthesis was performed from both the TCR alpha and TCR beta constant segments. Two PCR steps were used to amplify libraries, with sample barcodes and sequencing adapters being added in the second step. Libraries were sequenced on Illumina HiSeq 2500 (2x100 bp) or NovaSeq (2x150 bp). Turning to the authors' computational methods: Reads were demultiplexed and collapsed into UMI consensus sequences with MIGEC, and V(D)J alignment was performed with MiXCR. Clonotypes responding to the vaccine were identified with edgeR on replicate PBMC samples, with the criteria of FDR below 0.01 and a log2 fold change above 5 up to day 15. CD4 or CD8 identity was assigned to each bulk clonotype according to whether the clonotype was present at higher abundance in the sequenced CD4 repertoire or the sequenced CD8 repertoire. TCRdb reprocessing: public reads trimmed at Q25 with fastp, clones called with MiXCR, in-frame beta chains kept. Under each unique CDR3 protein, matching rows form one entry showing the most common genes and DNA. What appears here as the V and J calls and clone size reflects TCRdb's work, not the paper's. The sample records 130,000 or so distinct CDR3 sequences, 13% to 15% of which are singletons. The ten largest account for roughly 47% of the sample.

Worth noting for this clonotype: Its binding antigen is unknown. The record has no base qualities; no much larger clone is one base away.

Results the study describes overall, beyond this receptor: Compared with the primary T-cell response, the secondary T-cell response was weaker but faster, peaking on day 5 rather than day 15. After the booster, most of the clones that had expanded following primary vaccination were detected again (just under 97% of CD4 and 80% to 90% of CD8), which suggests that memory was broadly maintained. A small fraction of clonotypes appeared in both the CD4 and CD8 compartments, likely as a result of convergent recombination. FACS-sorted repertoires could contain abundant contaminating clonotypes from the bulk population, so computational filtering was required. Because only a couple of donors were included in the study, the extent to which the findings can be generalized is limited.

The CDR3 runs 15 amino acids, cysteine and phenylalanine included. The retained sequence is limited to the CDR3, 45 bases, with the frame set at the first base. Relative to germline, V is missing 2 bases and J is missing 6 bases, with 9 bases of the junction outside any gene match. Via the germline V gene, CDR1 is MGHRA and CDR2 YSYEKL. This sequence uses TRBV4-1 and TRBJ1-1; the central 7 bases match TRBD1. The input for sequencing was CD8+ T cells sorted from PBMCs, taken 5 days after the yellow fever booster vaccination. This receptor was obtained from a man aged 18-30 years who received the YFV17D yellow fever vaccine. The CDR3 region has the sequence CASSQMGQGGPEAFF. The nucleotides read TGCGCCAGCAGCCAAATGGGGCAGGGGGGCCCTGAAGCTTTCTTT.